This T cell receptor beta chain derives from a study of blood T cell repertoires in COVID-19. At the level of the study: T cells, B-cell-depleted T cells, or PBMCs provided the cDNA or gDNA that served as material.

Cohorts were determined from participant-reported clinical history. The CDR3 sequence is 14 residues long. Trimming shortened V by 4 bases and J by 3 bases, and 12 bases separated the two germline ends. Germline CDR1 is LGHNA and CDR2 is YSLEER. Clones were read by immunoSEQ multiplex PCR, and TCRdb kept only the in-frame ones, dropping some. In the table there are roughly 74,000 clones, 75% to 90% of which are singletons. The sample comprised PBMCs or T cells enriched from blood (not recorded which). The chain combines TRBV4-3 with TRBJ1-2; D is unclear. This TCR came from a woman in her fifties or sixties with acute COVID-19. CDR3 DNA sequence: TGCGCCAGCAGCCTCTCAGCCGGGGACTATGGCTACACCTTC. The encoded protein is CASSLSAGDYGYTF.